A single sample is the source of the 13 T cell receptor beta chains below, sequenced in a study of cytomegalovirus exposure and HLA in healthy donors. Primers included in the PCR were 60 Vbeta and 13 Jbeta primers. The method was immunoSEQ multiplex PCR; TCRdb's version includes in-frame clones alone and lacks a portion of them. The sample holds about 150,000 clones, 70% to 80% seen once. The specimen sequenced was PBMCs. Every receptor here comes from a young man in good health and CMV-seronegative.

The V gene is TRBV7-8, the J gene TRBJ2-7; 10 bases line up with TRBD1. This CDR3 is 13 amino acids long. The V segment lost 8 bases and the J segment 2 bases; nucleotides outside the gene matches: 3. The germline gives CDR1 SGHVS, CDR2 FQNEAQ. The CDR3 DNA sequence: TGTGCCAGCCAGGGACAGGGGACCTACGAGCAGTACTTC. Residues: CASQGQGTYEQYF.

This clone was counted only a few times. The chain uses TRBV29-1 and TRBJ2-7; 9 bases agree with TRBD1. Trimming cost V 7 bases and J 9 bases; bases outside gene matches: 13. Germline assignment: CDR1 SQVTM and CDR2 ANQGSEA. This CDR3 is 13 amino acids long. The DNA for the CDR3 is TGCAGCGCCACCTCGGGACAGGGAGCGGCGCAGTACTTC. It codes for CSATSGQGAAQYF.

Only a few counts were recorded for this clone. The V and J genes are TRBV6-1 and TRBJ2-2; 9 bases agree with TRBD1. V lost 7 bases and J lost 7; bases outside the gene matches: 7. Germline loops: CDR1 MNHNS, CDR2 SASEGT. The CDR3 has 14 residues. CDR3 amino acids: CASNWDRAVGELFF. The CDR3 nucleotides read TGTGCCAGCAACTGGGACAGGGCTGTCGGGGAGCTGTTTTTT.

Only one count was recorded for this clone. The gene calls are TRBV7-8 and TRBJ2-5; TRBD1 matches 8 bases. The CDR3 totals 14 residues. Germline V CDR1 and CDR2: SGHVS, FQNEAQ. With V trimmed by 2 bases and J by 2 bases, 1 base remained unmatched. CDR3 DNA: TGTGCCAGCAGCTTAACAGGGGGGCAAGAGACCCAGTACTTC. Translation gives CASSLTGGQETQYF.

This clone was seen just once. V gene TRBV5-1 combines with J gene TRBJ1-6; possibly TRBD1 for D (5 bases). This CDR3 has 15 amino acids. Trimming cost V 0 bases and J 9 bases, with 13 bases left between them. CDR1 is SGHRS, CDR2 YFSETQ, per germline. In DNA form, the CDR3 reads TGCGCCAGCAGCTTGGGACAGCTAAACTCTTCACCCCTCCACTTT. It specifies CASSLGQLNSSPLHF.

The J gene is TRBJ2-2, the V gene TRBV7-3; 7 bases map to TRBD1. Germline V lookup: CDR1 SGHTA, CDR2 FQGTGA. The ends lost 5 bases at V and 6 bases at J; junction bases unmatched: 9. This CDR3 spans 15 amino acids. As DNA, the CDR3 is TGTGCCAGCAGCCCAGACAGGGTGGGAGCCGGGGAGCTGTTTTTT. Translation gives CASSPDRVGAGELFF.

The CDR3 protein is CASSFGTVNNNEQFF. The CDR3 region has the DNA TGTGCCAGCAGCTTCGGGACAGTCAATAACAATGAGCAGTTCTTC. V usage is TRBV13 and J usage is TRBJ2-1; 7 bases align to TRBD1. Germline V gives CDR1 PRHDT, CDR2 FYEKMQ (reference sequence). CDR3 length: 15 residues. The junction had 7 bases not matched to a gene; V was cut back by 3 bases and J by 5 bases.

This clone was recorded once. V and J are TRBV2 and TRBJ2-1; 10 bases line up with TRBD2. The CDR3 sequence is 18 residues long. The J segment lost 1 base and the V segment lost 9 bases, leaving 15 bases of the junction unmatched. Germline V CDR1 and CDR2: SNHLY, FYNNEI. The CDR3 loop is CASKIKVAGGKSYNEQFF. The CDR3 coding sequence is TGTGCCAGTAAGATTAAGGTAGCGGGGGGCAAATCCTACAATGAGCAGTTCTTC.

This clone was seen a handful of times. This sequence joins TRBV5-5 and TRBJ1-3; D is possibly TRBD1 (6 bases). V lost 5 bases and J 0 bases, leaving 12 bases between the germline ends. This CDR3 has 15 amino acids. CDR1 SGHKS and CDR2 YYEKEE come from the germline V gene (reference sequence). The CDR3 DNA follows: TGTGCCAGCAGACTGGACAGTAGCTCTGGAAACACCATATATTTT. Amino acids: CASRLDSSSGNTIYF.

This sequence joins TRBV5-1 and TRBJ1-1; 9 bases match TRBD1. The CDR3 covers 15 residues. V lost 4 bases and J lost 4; bases outside the gene matches: 8. CDR1 and CDR2 from the germline V gene are SGHRS and YFSETQ. The CDR3 protein is CASSPSTGGSTEAFF. The CDR3 region has the DNA TGCGCCAGCAGCCCCTCGACAGGGGGTAGCACTGAAGCTTTCTTT.

This rearrangement joins TRBV6-1 to TRBJ2-3; D possibly corresponds to TRBD1 (6 bases). Per the germline V gene, CDR1 is MNHNS and CDR2 is SASEGT. The V and J ends lost 3 bases and 14 bases respectively, with 12 bases between them. The CDR3 runs 11 residues. The CDR3 sequence is CASSETGHAYF. The CDR3 DNA reads as TGTGCCAGCAGTGAGACAGGCCATGCGTATTTT.

The chain joins TRBV2 to TRBJ1-4; possible D gene TRBD1, 5 bases. The length of the CDR3 is 14 residues. Germline V gene lookup returns CDR1 SNHLY and CDR2 FYNNEI. V was shortened by 8 bases and J by 0 bases, with 10 bases between the two germline ends. CDR3 amino acids: CASARVPTNEKLFF. Here the CDR3 DNA reads TGTGCCAGCGCCAGGGTACCAACTAATGAAAAACTGTTTTTT.

V usage is TRBV6-6 and J usage is TRBJ2-1; D might be TRBD2 (7 bases). V lost 2 bases and J 8 bases, leaving 16 bases between the germline ends. Germline V gene lookup returns CDR1 MNHNY and CDR2 SVGAGI (reference sequence). The length of the CDR3 is 15 residues. CDR3 sequence reads: CASSYRRGPRDEQFF. The CDR3 DNA is TGTGCCAGCAGTTACAGGCGGGGGCCTCGGGATGAGCAGTTCTTC.